This T cell receptor (beta chain) was recorded in a study of T cell changes during pregnancy in multiple sclerosis (dated 2019 in TCRdb). Looking at the study overall: The study looked at changes in the T cell repertoire across pregnancy in women with multiple sclerosis.

Concerning this clone itself: What antigen it recognizes has not been identified. Per-base quality was not reported, and no clone a single base away is much larger than it.

Per the germline V gene, SGHTA is the CDR1 and FQGNSA is the CDR2. Counted from cysteine to phenylalanine, this CDR3 has 17 amino acids. The sequence is cut down to CDR3 DNA, 51 bases in frame from base 1. Relative to germline, V is missing 5 bases and J is missing 4 bases, with 12 bases of the junction outside any gene match. The library was made by the immunoSEQ multiplex PCR assay. In its TCRdb copy, this immuneACCESS table keeps in-frame sequences only and misses some clones. Where compared with another copy, unresolved V genes explain less than half of these, and the others have no known cause. This sample holds under 70,000 clones; roughly nine tenths were observed only once. The ten biggest clones cover 0.49% of the sample.

This specimen consisted of CD4+ T cells from peripheral blood mononuclear cells, obtained after pregnancy. Recombination joined TRBV7-2 with TRBJ2-2; 8 junctional bases match TRBD1. This TCR derives from a female donor in good health, enrolled as a control in a pregnancy study. CDR3 region: CASSPGVGQGATGELFF. The sequence in DNA is TGTGCCAGCAGCCCGGGGGTGGGCCAGGGGGCCACCGGGGAGCTGTTTTTT.